Listed here are 23 T cell receptor beta chains from one sample, sequenced in a study of shared T cell receptors in the human thymus. Some clones are missing from TCRdb's copy, which holds only in-frame ones; the method was immunoSEQ multiplex PCR. The table shows 500,000 to 850,000 clones, with about 90% occurring only once. The same data also went into a second study, on human thymus T cells.

Specimen: thymocytes. These receptors were taken from a boy under two years old with a congenital heart defect.

Comments on this clone: Other DNA sequences of this sample code for an identical CDR3. The chain joins TRBV4-1 to TRBJ2-7; no clear D. V was clipped by 0 bases and J by 1 base, with 4 bases between them. This CDR3 has 13 amino acids. In germline, CDR1 is MGHRA, CDR2 YSYEKL. CDR3 sequence: CASSQDRSYEQYF. CDR3 nucleotides: TGCGCCAGCAGCCAAGACAGGTCCTACGAGCAGTACTTC.

The chain has TRBV28 and TRBJ1-4, with TRBD1 identical over 7 bases. The CDR3 is 16 amino acids. Looked up from germline, CDR1 is MDHEN and CDR2 is SYDVKM. Trimming took 6 bases from V and 6 from J; bases not matched to a gene: 13. The CDR3 loop reads CASRVVEGGVYEKLFF. Written as DNA, the CDR3 is TGTGCCAGCAGAGTTGTCGAAGGGGGCGTCTATGAAAAACTGTTTTTT.

This clone was picked up one time. This chain joins TRBV4-3 and TRBJ1-1; 8 bases fit TRBD1. The CDR3 consists of 15 residues. With 3 bases clipped from V and 8 bases from J, the junction kept 11 bases outside the gene matches. CDR1 is LGHNA and CDR2 is YSLEER in the germline V gene. CDR3 sequence: CASSQRVGQGGEAFF. As DNA, the CDR3 is TGCGCCAGCAGCCAGCGGGTCGGACAGGGCGGGGAAGCTTTCTTT.

The chain combines TRBV6-5 with TRBJ2-5; 12 bases match TRBD1. The tail of the sequence fits TRBJ2-7 better, so the J call may be wrong. Germline lookup yields CDR1 MNHEY and CDR2 SVGAGI. CDR3 length: 16 residues. The CDR3 here is CASSYSGDRGLYEQYF. Here the CDR3 DNA reads TGTGCCAGCAGTTACTCAGGGGACAGGGGGCTCTACGAGCAGTACTTC.

The chain carries TRBV27 and TRBJ1-5; no reliable D call. With 2 bases removed from V and 1 base from J, the gap between germline ends came to 9 bases. The CDR3 contains 15 residues. Germline V gene data show CDR1 as MNHEY and CDR2 as SMNVEV (reference sequence). DNA of the CDR3: TGTGCCAGCAGTTTAATCTCGGGGAGCAATCAGCCCCAGCATTTT. This sequence encodes CASSLISGSNQPQHF.

Notes on this clone: No conserved phenylalanine or tryptophan ends this CDR3, so it is likely a read error. The chain combines TRBV19 with TRBJ2-7; 12 bases are shared with TRBD2. The V gene end was trimmed by 4 bases and the J gene end by 4 bases; junction bases not matched to a gene: 14. The CDR3 extends over 18 amino acids. Per germline, CDR1 LNHDA and CDR2 SQIVND (reference sequence). Here the CDR3 DNA reads TGTGCCAGTAGTAGACAGACTAGCGGGAGTTATTCACGATACGAGCAGTACCTC. It yields the protein CASSRQTSGSYSRYEQYL.

This chain connects TRBV28 to TRBJ1-1; 8 nucleotides agree with TRBD1. This CDR3 spans 16 amino acids. The germline V gene has CDR1 MDHEN and CDR2 SYDVKM. V shed 7 bases and J 4 bases; nucleotides not matched to a gene: 14. The CDR3 spells CASTLTPGTGPTEAFF. CDR3 sequence (DNA): TGTGCCAGCACCTTAACACCCGGGACAGGCCCCACTGAAGCTTTCTTT.

This CDR3 is CASTGTMDTGELFF. For the CDR3, the DNA is TGTGCCAGTACCGGGACTATGGACACCGGGGAGCTGTTTTTT. The chain joins TRBV27 to TRBJ2-2, with TRBD2 identical over 7 bases. The V and J ends lost 9 bases and 3 bases, in that order; junction bases with no gene match: 7. CDR1 is MNHEY and CDR2 is SMNVEV in the germline V gene (reference sequence). This CDR3 spans 14 amino acids.

The chain joins TRBV4-1 to TRBJ2-1, with 7 bases fitting TRBD1. The trim removed 6 bases at V and 12 bases at J, leaving 17 bases unmatched. Germline CDR1 and CDR2: MGHRA and YSYEKL. The CDR3 sequence is 15 residues long. In DNA, the CDR3 is TGCGCCAGCAGTCCGCAGGGACAGCGCATTGGGGTGCAGTTCTTC. Translated, it gives CASSPQGQRIGVQFF.

In this sample, this clone turned up a few times. V and J are TRBV27 and TRBJ1-6, with 7 bases lining up with TRBD1. The V segment lost 3 bases and the J segment 0 bases; nucleotides outside the gene matches: 17. CDR1 and CDR2 (germline): MNHEY, SMNVEV (reference sequence). The CDR3 is 21 residues long. This chain's CDR3 is CASSFARDSSTPSSYNSPLHF. DNA of the CDR3: TGTGCCAGCAGTTTCGCCCGGGACAGCAGTACCCCGAGCTCCTATAATTCACCCCTCCACTTT.

This clone appeared a single time. The chain employs TRBV7-6 and TRBJ2-1, with 8 bases lining up with TRBD2. Trimming removed 5 bases from V and 4 bases from J; junction bases left unmatched: 13. The germline gives CDR1 SGHVS, CDR2 FNYEAQ. The CDR3 runs to 17 residues. CDR3 nucleotide sequence: TGTGCCAGCAGCCCCGCGGAGCTAGCGGGCCCTTACAATGAGCAGTTCTTC. This sequence encodes CASSPAELAGPYNEQFF.

The rearrangement uses TRBV10-3 and TRBJ1-1; D is uncertain. V gave up 0 bases and J gave up 7 bases, with 12 bases separating them. From germline, CDR1 is ENHRY and CDR2 SYGVKD. The CDR3 covers 14 residues. For the CDR3, the DNA is TGTGCCATCAGTGAGTCGACACGTTTTGATGAAGCTTTCTTT. Translation gives CAISESTRFDEAFF.

The chain has TRBV7-9 and TRBJ2-7; 11 bases match TRBD2. Germline CDR1 is SEHNR and CDR2 is FQNEAQ (reference sequence). Trimming removed 0 bases from V and 4 bases from J; junction bases left unmatched: 5. The CDR3 length is 16 residues. The CDR3 loop is CASSLALAGGLYEQYF. The CDR3 DNA is TGTGCCAGCAGCTTAGCCCTAGCGGGAGGTCTTTACGAGCAGTACTTC.

This clone has a single count. The rearrangement links TRBV5-1 to TRBJ1-5, with 8 nucleotides matching TRBD1. The junction had 8 bases not matched to a gene; V was cut back by 4 bases and J by 5 bases. Germline V lookup: CDR1 SGHRS, CDR2 YFSETQ. The CDR3 is 15 amino acids. The CDR3 DNA reads TGCGCCAGCAGCCTGACAGGGGTCCTGGATCAGCCCCAGCATTTT. Translating gives CASSLTGVLDQPQHF.

This chain uses TRBV25-1 with TRBJ1-1; 7 nucleotides line up with TRBD1. Trimming took 4 bases from V and 1 from J; bases not matched to a gene: 6. CDR3 size: 15 residues. CDR1 is MGHDK and CDR2 is SYGVNS in the germline V gene. For the CDR3, the DNA is TGTGCCAGCAGTGGAGGGGACAGACAGAACACTGAAGCTTTCTTT. Translation gives CASSGGDRQNTEAFF.

This clone was found a few times. The chain carries TRBV6-6 and TRBJ1-5; D is uncertain. The germline V gene encodes CDR1 MNHNY and CDR2 SVGAGI (reference sequence). This CDR3 has 14 residues. V was trimmed by 5 bases and J by 3 bases, leaving 11 bases between them. CDR3 DNA: TGTGCCAGCAGTCCCCGAGACAACAATCAGCCCCAGCATTTT. Encoded protein: CASSPRDNNQPQHF.

V usage is TRBV5-1 and J usage is TRBJ2-6; TRBD2 is a possible D gene (5 bases). V was clipped by 4 bases and J by 4 bases, with 15 bases between them. CDR1 and CDR2 from the germline V gene are SGHRS and YFSETQ. There are 16 residues in the CDR3. Here the CDR3 reads CASSPQGGSGANVLTF. CDR3 DNA: TGCGCCAGCAGCCCCCAAGGAGGATCCGGGGCCAACGTCCTGACTTTC.

This clone was detected only once. The V call is TRBV7-6, the J call TRBJ2-2, with D possibly matching TRBD2 (7 bases). The CDR3 runs to 17 residues. Trimming shortened V by 0 bases and J by 4 bases, and 15 bases separated the two germline ends. Germline CDR1 reads SGHVS; CDR2 reads FNYEAQ. Here the CDR3 reads CASSLAGPGGVTGELFF. The CDR3 DNA reads as TGTGCCAGCAGCTTAGCGGGCCCGGGGGGCGTCACCGGGGAGCTGTTTTTT.

In this sample, this clone turned up a few times. The chain uses TRBV13 and TRBJ2-7, with D uncertain. Germline values: CDR1 PRHDT, CDR2 FYEKMQ (reference sequence). V lost 3 bases, J lost 2 bases, and 8 bases lay in between. This CDR3 region has 13 residues. The CDR3 bases are TGTGCCAGCAGCTTGCTCGGTCCCTACGAGCAGTACTTC. This codes for CASSLLGPYEQYF.

The chain couples TRBV28 to TRBJ1-4, with TRBD1 as a possible D gene (5 bases). The V end lost 5 bases, the J end lost 1 base, and 8 bases lay between the germline ends. There are 14 residues in the CDR3. Germline V CDR1 and CDR2: MDHEN, SYDVKM. CDR3 DNA sequence: TGTGCCAGCAGTCGACAGAGAACTAATGAAAAACTGTTTTTT. Its protein product is CASSRQRTNEKLFF.

This chain joins TRBV19 and TRBJ1-6; D might be TRBD1 (6 bases). V lost 8 bases to trimming and J lost 5 bases, with 13 bases between them. Per germline, CDR1 LNHDA and CDR2 SQIVND (reference sequence). The CDR3 has 14 residues. In DNA, the CDR3 is TGTGCCAGTTGTAACAGACAGGATAATTCACCCCTCCACTTT. Its translation: CASCNRQDNSPLHF. Looking up the rest from reference TRBV19 and TRBJ1-6 gives the full variable domain: DGGITQSPKYLFRKEGQNVTLSCEQNLNHDAMYWYRQDPGQGLRLIYYSQIVNDFQKGDIAEGYSVSREKKESFPLTVTSAQKNPTAFYLCASCNRQDNSPLHFGNGTRLTVT.

The chain is built from TRBV28 and TRBJ1-5; the D is unclear. The ends were cut back, 5 bases at V and 5 bases at J, with 10 bases in the middle. Looked up from germline, CDR1 is MDHEN and CDR2 is SYDVKM. CDR3 length: 13 amino acids. CDR3 protein: CASSLLRYQPQHF. The DNA of the CDR3 is TGTGCCAGCAGTCTGCTACGGTATCAGCCCCAGCATTTT.

The gene calls are TRBV5-1 and TRBJ2-4, with D possibly matching TRBD1 (5 bases). Trimming left V 4 bases short and J 0 bases short, with 14 bases between. Per the germline V gene, CDR1 is SGHRS and CDR2 is YFSETQ. This CDR3 comprises 16 residues. CDR3: CASSSTPRVAKNIQYF. The DNA for the CDR3 is TGCGCCAGCAGCAGCACTCCCAGGGTAGCCAAAAACATTCAGTACTTC.